Sequencing of this T cell receptor beta chain was carried out in a study of blood T cell repertoires in COVID-19. Across the whole study: The analysed material was cDNA or gDNA that came from T cells, B-cell-depleted T cells, or PBMCs.

The method was immunoSEQ multiplex PCR; TCRdb's version includes in-frame clones alone and lacks a portion of them. The data hold a few hundred thousand clones, with under 90% observed a single time. Individuals drawn from 24 US areas were roughly 18 to 95 years old. The study assigned cohorts using participant-reported clinical history. CDR1 is SGDLS, CDR2 YYNGEE, per germline. Between the trimmed V and J ends, which lost 4 bases and 1 base, there was a span of 9 bases. This CDR3 comprises 14 residues. This sequence originates from a woman aged 45-59 years who had been exposed to COVID-19. The genes are TRBV9 and TRBJ1-3; D ambiguous. Specimen: PBMCs or T cells enriched from blood (not recorded which). The DNA of the CDR3 is TGTGCCAGCAGCCCACTGGTGTCTGGAAACACCATATATTTT. Residues: CASSPLVSGNTIYF.